The 15 T cell receptor beta chains in this list originate from one sample, sequenced in a study of shared clonotypes between healthy human individuals (dated by TCRdb to about 2020). The protocol used for the library was the immunoSEQ multiplex PCR assay. TCRdb holds this immuneACCESS table with in-frame rearrangements only. Some clones are missing; in checked studies, unresolved V genes explain under half, and the rest has no known cause. In this sample the table shows around 1.9 million clones, under 95% of which occur a single time. Roughly 1.7% of the sample belongs to the ten largest clones. For the CD8 naive samples, CD45RO-negative cells were positively selected for CCR7, yielding a CD45RA+CCR7+ population from which TemRA cells were excluded. Material for sequencing was naive CD8+ T cells from PBMCs. According to the study, the label for this sample's cell subset or site signals: CD45RA+CCR7+. Receptors were obtained from a young man in good health. Some clones in this sample may be carry-over from other donors' samples.

CDR3 sequence: CASSISSSGRADTQYF. The CDR3 DNA is TGTGCCAGTAGTATTTCTTCTAGCGGGAGGGCAGATACGCAGTATTTT. The chain recombines TRBV19 with TRBJ2-3, with 12 nucleotides matching TRBD2. Germline assignment: CDR1 LNHDA and CDR2 SQIVND (reference sequence). Trimming took 3 bases from V and 4 from J; bases not matched to a gene: 5. This CDR3 is built from 16 residues.

The chain couples TRBV18 to TRBJ1-1; D is uncertain. Germline assignment: CDR1 KGHSH and CDR2 LQKENI. This CDR3 has 12 amino acids. Trimming left V 3 bases short and J 7 bases short, with 9 bases between. The CDR3 nucleotides read TGTGCCAGCTCACCCCTGAAGGGTGAAGCTTTCTTT. It translates to CASSPLKGEAFF.

The genes are TRBV28 and TRBJ1-5; possibly TRBD1 for D (5 bases). The CDR3 sequence is 18 residues long. Between the trimmed V and J ends, which lost 5 bases and 0 bases, there was a span of 20 bases. Germline V gene data show CDR1 as MDHEN and CDR2 as SYDVKM. The CDR3 DNA follows: TGTGCCAGCAGTAAAGCGGGCAGGGAGCCCCTTAGCAATCAGCCCCAGCATTTT. It yields the protein CASSKAGREPLSNQPQHF. The complete variable domain, with remaining parts taken from reference TRBV28 and TRBJ1-5, reads DVKVTQSSRYLVKRTGEKVFLECVQDMDHENMFWYRQDPGLGLRLIYFSYDVKMKEKGDIPEGYSVSREKKERFSLILESASTNQTSMYLCASSKAGREPLSNQPQHFGDGTRLSIL.

In its sample, this clone was seen once. V gene TRBV10-3 combines with J gene TRBJ1-2; D not certain. The germline V gene has CDR1 ENHRY and CDR2 SYGVKD. V was shortened by 4 bases and J by 4 bases, with 10 bases between the two germline ends. The CDR3 consists of 13 residues. DNA of the CDR3: TGTGCCATCAGTGGAGTCCCTCTCTATGGCTACACCTTC. This encodes CAISGVPLYGYTF.

V and J are TRBV19 and TRBJ2-1; D is uncertain. Trimming left V 5 bases short and J 0 bases short, with 5 bases between. Germline CDR1 reads LNHDA; CDR2 reads SQIVND (reference sequence). The CDR3 is 13 amino acids. DNA for the CDR3: TGTGCCAGTAGTCTCTTCTCCTACAATGAGCAGTTCTTC. Its translation is CASSLFSYNEQFF.

This chain joins TRBV19 and TRBJ1-1; possible D gene TRBD1, 5 bases. CDR1 and CDR2 from the germline V gene are LNHDA and SQIVND (reference sequence). CDR3 length: 14 amino acids. Between the trimmed V and J ends, which lost 5 bases and 0 bases, there was a span of 10 bases. The CDR3, as DNA: TGTGCCAGTAGTTGGGGGGGGTTGAACACTGAAGCTTTCTTT. Its protein is CASSWGGLNTEAFF. The full variable domain, in which reference TRBV19 and TRBJ1-1 provide the parts outside the CDR3, is DGGITQSPKYLFRKEGQNVTLSCEQNLNHDAMYWYRQDPGQGLRLIYYSQIVNDFQKGDIAEGYSVSREKKESFPLTVTSAQKNPTAFYLCASSWGGLNTEAFFGQGTRLTVV.

The rearrangement joins TRBV2 to TRBJ2-7, with D tentatively TRBD2 (5 bases). Trimming removed 0 bases at V and 0 bases at J, with 9 bases between. CDR3 length: 15 amino acids. Germline assignment: CDR1 SNHLY and CDR2 FYNNEI. CDR3 coding DNA: TGTGCCAGCAGTGAAGCGTCGGGGAGCTCCTACGAGCAGTACTTC. Residues: CASSEASGSSYEQYF.

This rearrangement joins TRBV7-2 to TRBJ1-4; D unclear. V was trimmed by 5 bases and J by 0 bases, leaving 13 bases between them. There are 16 residues in the CDR3. Germline CDR1 and CDR2: SGHTA and FQGNSA. As DNA, the CDR3 is TGTGCCAGCAGCCCCCGGCATACAGCAACTAATGAAAAACTGTTTTTT. It specifies CASSPRHTATNEKLFF.

The rearrangement links TRBV6-6 to TRBJ1-1; TRBD1 matches at 7 bases. V shed 2 bases and J 7 bases; nucleotides not matched to a gene: 1. This CDR3 spans 12 amino acids. Germline V CDR1 and CDR2: MNHNY, SVGAGI (reference sequence). CDR3 amino acids: CASSYGTDEAFF. The CDR3 nucleotides read TGTGCCAGCAGTTACGGGACAGATGAAGCTTTCTTT.

The chain couples TRBV4-1 to TRBJ2-7; 10 bases match TRBD2. From germline, CDR1 is MGHRA and CDR2 YSYEKL. After removal of 5 bases from V and 6 bases from J, the junction contained 7 bases not matched to a gene. The CDR3 is 14 residues long. The CDR3 here is CASSFTSGTSEQYF. The CDR3 DNA follows: TGCGCCAGCAGCTTTACTAGCGGGACGAGCGAGCAGTACTTC.

The chain couples TRBV12-5 to TRBJ2-2, with 8 bases that match TRBD2. V shed 4 bases, J shed 8 bases, and the junction held 9 bases outside the gene matches. Germline CDR1 LGHNT, CDR2 FRNRAP. This CDR3 has 15 residues. The CDR3 nucleotides read TGTGCTAGTGGTTCCCTCGGGACTAGGGGAGGGGAGCTGTTTTTT. Residues: CASGSLGTRGGELFF.

J is TRBJ2-7 and V is TRBV11-2; D gene unclear. CDR3 length: 15 amino acids. CDR1 and CDR2 (germline): SGHAT, FQNNGV. V gave up 5 bases and J gave up 2 bases, with 16 bases separating them. CDR3 DNA: TGTGCCAGCAGCCCAAACCCAGGTCTTCCCTACGAGCAGTACTTC. Residues: CASSPNPGLPYEQYF.

The gene calls are TRBV15 and TRBJ2-3; D gene uncertain. V was shortened by 5 bases and J by 2 bases, with 17 bases between the two germline ends. Germline V gene lookup returns CDR1 LNHNV and CDR2 YYDKDF (reference sequence). This CDR3 comprises 16 residues. The CDR3 nucleotides are TGTGCCACCAGCCGCCCGACACTCGCTAACACAGATACGCAGTATTTT. It translates to CATSRPTLANTDTQYF.

About this clone itself: Germline is not matched at one junction end, which may reflect a read error. The rearrangement uses TRBV30 and TRBJ2-7; a possible D gene is TRBD2 (5 bases). Germline CDR1 is GTSNPN and CDR2 is SVGIG (reference sequence). This CDR3 has 11 amino acids. CDR3 in amino acids: CAWSVQSGLFF. The CDR3, as DNA: TGTGCCTGGAGTGTCCAAAGCGGCCTTTTCTTC. Full variable domain (rest looked up from reference TRBV30 and TRBJ2-7): SQTIHQWPATLVQPVGSPLSLECTVEGTSNPNLYWYRQAAGRGLQLLFYSVGIGQISSEVPQNLSASRPQDRQFILSSKKLLLSDSGFYLCAWSVQSGLFFGPGTRLTVT.

The chain recombines TRBV6-5 with TRBJ1-5; D remains ambiguous. Deletions cut 5 bases from V and 4 bases from J, with 15 bases between. This CDR3 has 15 residues. Looked up from germline, CDR1 is MNHEY and CDR2 is SVGAGI. The CDR3 spells CASSPSGQYNQPQHF. CDR3 bases: TGTGCCAGCAGTCCTTCGGGCCAGTATAATCAGCCCCAGCATTTT.